The clone carrying this TCR beta chain was found a few times. The table came from immunoSEQ multiplex PCR; TCRdb's copy has only in-frame clones and leaves some out. The table includes a few hundred thousand clones, about 88% detected once. These data belong to a study of blood T cell repertoires in COVID-19. Study context: Researchers got acute and convalescent COVID-19 samples from the United States, Italy and Spain.

Participant-given clinical history determined each cohort assignment. CDR3 length equals 13 residues. Germline CDR1 DFQATT, CDR2 SNEGSKA (reference sequence). Trimming cost V 3 bases and J 6 bases, with 14 bases left between them. The rearrangement links TRBV20-1 to TRBJ1-1; D remains unclear. The clonotype originates from a woman in her twenties or thirties who had recovered from COVID-19. The sequenced sample was PBMCs or T cells enriched from blood (not recorded which). The CDR3 here is CSASILAGSEAFF. In nucleotides, the CDR3 is TGCAGTGCTAGTATTCTTGCGGGTTCTGAAGCTTTCTTT.